These 19 T cell receptor beta chains originate from one sample sequenced in a study of CD8 T cells in ankylosing spondylitis. TCRdb recomputed calls from the 5' RACE reads with MiXCR, one row per CDR3 protein. This table holds about 500,000 distinct CDR3 sequences, roughly 13% found once. The study's findings and limits: Seemingly characteristic of ankylosing spondylitis blood was a TCR beta motif consisting of about 8 highly homologous variants.

Antigens for these TCRs are unknown. Material: blood, either unsorted or a sorted T cell fraction (not recorded which). These receptors were taken from a male donor with ankylosing spondylitis.

This clonotype was observed a few times. The chain is built from TRBV24-1 and TRBJ2-5; 11 bases match TRBD2. V was clipped by 4 bases and J by 1 base; unmatched bases: 7. The CDR3 length is 17 residues. Germline-derived CDR1 and CDR2 are KGHDR and SFDVKD. CDR3 residues: CATSDPRTSGPQETQYF. The CDR3 bases are TGTGCCACCAGTGACCCCCGGACTAGCGGGCCCCAAGAGACCCAGTACTTC.

This clonotype has just a few counts. This sequence joins TRBV2 and TRBJ2-7; no definite D call. The CDR3 extends over 11 amino acids. Germline lookup yields CDR1 SNHLY and CDR2 FYNNEI. Trimming cost V 6 bases and J 3 bases, with 6 bases left between them. CDR3 protein: CASRDLYEQYV. CDR3 DNA sequence: TGTGCCAGCAGGGACCTCTACGAGCAGTACGTC.

This clonotype showed up just a few times. The chain joins TRBV24-1 to TRBJ2-1; TRBD2 agrees at 8 bases. The CDR3 is 16 residues long. V gave up 4 bases and J gave up 8 bases; unmatched junction bases: 12. The V gene's germline CDR1 is KGHDR and CDR2 SFDVKD. Here the CDR3 reads CATSDGPGLEGYEQFF. CDR3 sequence (DNA): TGTGCCACCAGTGACGGGCCGGGACTAGAGGGCTATGAGCAGTTCTTC.

This clonotype has just a few counts. The chain has TRBV29-1 and TRBJ1-1; possible D gene TRBD1, 5 bases. The CDR3 has 13 residues. Trimming stripped 7 bases from V and 5 bases from J, with 17 bases between. The germline V gene has CDR1 SQVTM and CDR2 ANQGSEA. The CDR3 sequence is CSAYPREETEAFF. In nucleotides, the CDR3 is TGCAGCGCTTACCCCAGGGAAGAAACTGAAGCTTTCTTT.

This chain connects TRBV11-3 to TRBJ1-1, with D hard to call. V was shortened by 5 bases and J by 0 bases, with 10 bases between the two germline ends. Germline V gene data show CDR1 as SGHNT and CDR2 as YENEEA. CDR3 size: 14 residues. The CDR3 protein is CASSARTVNTEAFF. DNA for the CDR3: TGTGCCAGCAGCGCGCGGACGGTGAACACTGAAGCTTTCTTT.

The CDR3 DNA reads TGTGCCAGTAGTCCTGGAGAAAGGACAGTTTCACCCCTCCACTTT. This sequence encodes CASSPGERTVSPLHF. This chain uses TRBV19 with TRBJ1-6, with D tentatively TRBD1 (6 bases). Trimming removed 5 bases from V and 9 bases from J, with 17 bases in between. The germline CDR1 and CDR2 sequences are LNHDA and SQIVND (reference sequence). The CDR3 has 15 amino acids.

About this clonotype itself: Possible read error: a much larger clone is one base away. V is TRBV3-1 and J is TRBJ2-7; 7 bases map to TRBD2. V lost 4 bases, J lost 0 bases, and 9 bases stayed unmatched. This CDR3 contains 16 residues. From germline, CDR1 is LGHDT and CDR2 YNNKEL (reference sequence). In DNA form, the CDR3 reads TGTGCCAGCAGCCCGCAACTAGCGTCGATCTCCTACGAGCAGTACGTC. It codes for CASSPQLASISYEQYV.

In this sample, this clonotype turned up many times. The genes are TRBV7-9 and TRBJ1-4; the match to TRBD1 covers 8 bases. From germline, CDR1 is SEHNR and CDR2 FQNEAQ (reference sequence). The CDR3 has 14 residues. V dropped 6 bases and J dropped 7; count of bases not matched to a gene: 7. CDR3 DNA sequence: TGTGCCAGCAGGGACCAGGGGGCTGGTGAAAAACTGTTTTTT. Amino acids: CASRDQGAGEKLFF.

There are many counts of this clonotype. The chain is built from TRBV9 and TRBJ1-1; D ambiguous. The ends were cut back, 2 bases at V and 0 bases at J, with 5 bases in the middle. From germline, CDR1 is SGDLS and CDR2 YYNGEE. CDR3 length equals 13 residues. CDR3 nucleotide sequence: TGTGCCAGCAGCGTTGATTTGAACACTGAAGCTTTCTTT. This sequence encodes CASSVDLNTEAFF.

The sample holds a few counts of this clonotype. V gene TRBV5-5 combines with J gene TRBJ2-7, with 8 bases lining up with TRBD2. This CDR3 has 14 residues. Germline trimming cut 4 bases from V and 6 bases from J; bases unmatched to any gene: 9. CDR1 and CDR2 (germline): SGHKS, YYEKEE (reference sequence). CDR3 bases: TGTGCCAGCAGCATCGGACTAGCTAGTAGCGAGCAGTACTTC. It codes for CASSIGLASSEQYF.

This clonotype was observed once. This chain connects TRBV10-1 to TRBJ2-3, with D unresolved. The CDR3 is 12 residues long. CDR1 and CDR2 (germline): WNHNN, SYGVQD (reference sequence). V lost 7 bases and J 4 bases, leaving 9 bases between the germline ends. The CDR3 sequence is CASTGSADTQYF. In nucleotides, the CDR3 is TGCGCCAGCACGGGTAGTGCAGATACGCAGTATTTT.

The chain combines TRBV5-1 with TRBJ2-1; weak D call: TRBD1 (7 bases). This CDR3 has 15 amino acids. Looked up from germline, CDR1 is SGHRS and CDR2 is YFSETQ. Trimming pared 6 bases from V and 8 bases from J, leaving 21 bases between. The CDR3: CASISGQVGGDEQFF. CDR3 in DNA: TGCGCCAGCATTAGCGGACAGGTGGGTGGTGATGAGCAGTTCTTC.

This clonotype has ten or more counts. For the CDR3, the DNA is TGTGCCAGCAGCTTAGGGCTAGCGGGACTGAGCTCCTACAATGAGCAGTTCTTC. It codes for CASSLGLAGLSSYNEQFF. This chain uses TRBV13 with TRBJ2-1, with TRBD2 matching over 9 bases. The CDR3 contains 18 residues. After removal of 0 bases from V and 0 bases from J, the junction contained 6 bases not matched to a gene. Germline V lookup: CDR1 PRHDT, CDR2 FYEKMQ (reference sequence).

The genes are TRBV19 and TRBJ2-5; TRBD2 matches 7 bases. Germline V gene data show CDR1 as LNHDA and CDR2 as SQIVND (reference sequence). V gave up 3 bases and J gave up 0 bases; unmatched junction bases: 7. This CDR3 comprises 16 residues. CDR3 coding DNA: TGTGCCAGTAGTATTTCGGTAGCGGGCAACCAAGAGACCCAGTACTTC. Protein sequence: CASSISVAGNQETQYF. Complete variable domain (other parts from reference TRBV19 and TRBJ2-5): DGGITQSPKYLFRKEGQNVTLSCEQNLNHDAMYWYRQDPGQGLRLIYYSQIVNDFQKGDIAEGYSVSREKKESFPLTVTSAQKNPTAFYLCASSISVAGNQETQYFGPGTRLLVL.

The genes are TRBV12-3 or TRBV12-4 and TRBJ2-1; 13 bases align to TRBD2. CDR3 size: 20 residues. Losses at the gene ends were 3 bases for V and 0 bases for J; bases not matched to a gene: 11. Here the CDR3 DNA reads TGTGCCAGCAGTTTCCGCGTACTAGCGGGAGGGCCGAGCTCCTACAATGAGCAGTTCTTC. Translating gives CASSFRVLAGGPSSYNEQFF.

This clonotype was counted between two and nine times. The V and J genes are TRBV5-1 and TRBJ2-1; 15 nucleotides match TRBD2. Per germline, CDR1 SGHRS and CDR2 YFSETQ. The trim removed 4 bases at V and 13 bases at J, leaving 3 bases unmatched. This CDR3 is 13 amino acids long. The CDR3 DNA sequence: TGCGCCAGCAGCGCGGGACTAGCGGGAGGCCAGTTCTTC. It codes for CASSAGLAGGQFF. The whole variable domain, remainder taken from reference TRBV5-1 and TRBJ2-1, is KAGVTQTPRYLIKTRGQQVTLSCSPISGHRSVSWYQQTPGQGLQFLFEYFSETQRNKGNFPGRFSGRQFSNSRSEMNVSTLELGDSALYLCASSAGLAGGQFFGPGTRLTVL.

This clonotype was seen many times. In nucleotides, the CDR3 is TGTGCCACCAGTGCCACGACAGGGGACGGAGCTGAAGCTTTCTTT. Protein: CATSATTGDGAEAFF. The V call is TRBV24-1, the J call TRBJ1-1; 8 positions agree with TRBD1. CDR3 length: 15 amino acids. CDR1 is KGHDR, CDR2 SFDVKD, per germline. V lost 5 bases and J lost 6; bases outside the gene matches: 10.

Only a few counts were recorded for this clonotype. The V call is TRBV5-8, the J call TRBJ1-1; 8 nucleotides match TRBD1. With V trimmed by 0 bases and J by 5 bases, 6 bases remained unmatched. This CDR3 spans 15 amino acids. Germline CDR1 and CDR2: SGHTS and YDEGEE. CDR3 residues: CASSLADRGSTEAFF. The CDR3 region has the DNA TGTGCCAGCAGCTTGGCCGACAGGGGAAGTACTGAAGCTTTCTTT.

Only a few counts were recorded for this clonotype. The J gene is TRBJ1-3, the V gene TRBV12-3 or TRBV12-4, with D unresolved. The V gene lost 3 bases and the J gene lost 6 bases, with 3 bases spanning the gap. This CDR3 is built from 11 residues. CDR3 nucleotide sequence: TGTGCCAGCAGTTTCATAAACACCATATATTTT. Protein sequence: CASSFINTIYF.